Given below is one TCR beta chain in context. The germline CDR1 and CDR2 sequences are SGHTA and FQGTGA. CDR3 size: 14 residues. V lost 5 bases, J lost 5 bases, and 6 bases stayed unmatched. Patients chosen for sequencing had CD8+CD57+ cells that had expanded, as shown by flow cytometry. The enrolled patients all had severe acquired aplastic anemia. The source of the sample is a study of CD8+CD57+ T cells in acquired aplastic anemia. Study-level information: CD4+ and CD8+ cells, once sorted, gave DNA averaging roughly 3.4 ug.

The TCR beta profiling, which covered VDJ combination and CDR3 sequence, was carried out using genomic DNA as the template. From the reads, TCRdb called clonotypes with MiXCR, one entry per CDR3 protein. Found here are under 350,000 distinct CDR3 sequences, 50% to 65% of them singletons; the top ten hold roughly 1.2%. The V call is TRBV7-3, the J call TRBJ2-3; TRBD2 matches at 8 bases. Sequenced material: sorted CD4+, CD8+, or CD8+CD57+ T cells (not recorded which) from PBMCs. The sequence came from a human donor with aplastic anemia. The chain's CDR3 is CASSTGGAGDTQYF. CDR3 nucleotide sequence: TGTGCCAGCAGCACCGGGGGGGCAGGAGATACGCAGTATTTT.